This T cell receptor (beta chain) stems from a study of T cell changes during pregnancy in multiple sclerosis. Data came from immunoSEQ multiplex PCR; TCRdb stores just in-frame clones and leaves some out. Of approximately 33,000 clones in the sample, about 91% are singletons; the top ten hold about 0.8%. The germline V gene encodes CDR1 KGHSH and CDR2 LQKENI. The ends were cut back, 6 bases at V and 5 bases at J, with 19 bases in the middle. The CDR3 runs 15 residues. The source material was CD4+ T cells from peripheral blood mononuclear cells, sampled in the first trimester of pregnancy. The rearrangement joins TRBV18 to TRBJ1-1; D gene unclear. The sequence derives from a female donor in good health, enrolled as a control in a pregnancy study. CDR3 in DNA: TGTGCCAGCTCCTCCGTGGAGGGTGGTGGTACTGAAGCTTTCTTT. Translated: CASSSVEGGGTEAFF.